This TCR beta chain emerged from a study of OX40 agonist ivuxolimab in advanced cancers. Study at large: As their treatment, patients were administered ivuxolimab, an agonistic anti-OX40 (CD134) antibody. With a range of roughly 20 to 80, age averaged approximately 54 years, and 65% to 85% were male.

Sequencing used immunoSEQ multiplex PCR; TCRdb keeps in-frame clones, though not all of them. The data hold approximately 50,000 clones, with about 82% observed a single time. Study-level points and caveats: Relative to CD4+, CD8+ T cells held more expanded clones on average.

The CDR3 is made up of 15 amino acids. J was trimmed by 3 bases and V by 5 bases; bases with no gene match: 7. CDR1 and CDR2 from the germline V gene are MNHEY and SMNVEV (reference sequence). Autoimmune disease history or systemic immunosuppression disqualified patients. As concerns this clone: Its antigen is unidentified.

The chain links TRBV27 to TRBJ2-1; 7 bases fit TRBD2. Source: CD4+ or CD8+ T cells sorted from blood, taken in a trial of the OX40 agonist ivuxolimab. The receptor was derived from an adult with an advanced solid tumor such as melanoma, head and neck, liver or kidney cancer. The CDR3 sequence is CASSPGLYYYNEQFF. Written as DNA, the CDR3 is TGTGCCAGCAGTCCGGGACTATACTACTACAATGAGCAGTTCTTC.